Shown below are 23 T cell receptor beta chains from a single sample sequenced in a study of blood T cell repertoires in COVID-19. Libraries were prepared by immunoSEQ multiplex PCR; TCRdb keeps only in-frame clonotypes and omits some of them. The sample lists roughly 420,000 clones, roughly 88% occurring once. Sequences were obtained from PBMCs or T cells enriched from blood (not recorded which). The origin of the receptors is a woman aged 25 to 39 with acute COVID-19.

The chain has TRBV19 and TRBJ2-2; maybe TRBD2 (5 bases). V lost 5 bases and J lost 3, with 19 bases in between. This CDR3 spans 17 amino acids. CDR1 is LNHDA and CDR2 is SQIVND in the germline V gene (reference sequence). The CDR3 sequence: CASSARRRARDTGELFF. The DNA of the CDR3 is TGTGCCAGTAGTGCCCGCCGCCGGGCGCGGGACACCGGGGAGCTGTTTTTT. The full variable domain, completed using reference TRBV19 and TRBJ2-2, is DGGITQSPKYLFRKEGQNVTLSCEQNLNHDAMYWYRQDPGQGLRLIYYSQIVNDFQKGDIAEGYSVSREKKESFPLTVTSAQKNPTAFYLCASSARRRARDTGELFFGEGSRLTVL.

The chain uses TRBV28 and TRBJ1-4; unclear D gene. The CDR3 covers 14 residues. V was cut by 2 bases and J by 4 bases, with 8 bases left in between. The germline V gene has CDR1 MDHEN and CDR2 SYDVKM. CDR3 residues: CASSLLRSNEKLFF. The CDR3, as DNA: TGTGCCAGCAGTTTACTTAGGAGTAATGAAAAACTGTTTTTT.

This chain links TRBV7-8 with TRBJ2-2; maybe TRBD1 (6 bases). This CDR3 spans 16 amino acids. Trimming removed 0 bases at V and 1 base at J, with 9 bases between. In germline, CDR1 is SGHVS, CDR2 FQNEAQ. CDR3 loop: CASSLAPTGNTGELFF. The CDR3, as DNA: TGTGCCAGCAGCTTAGCGCCGACAGGGAACACCGGGGAGCTGTTTTTT.

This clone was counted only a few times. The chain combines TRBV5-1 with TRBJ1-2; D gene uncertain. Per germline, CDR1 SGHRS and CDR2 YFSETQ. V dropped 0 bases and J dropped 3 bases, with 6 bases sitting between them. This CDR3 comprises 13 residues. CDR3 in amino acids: CASSLVQDYGYTF. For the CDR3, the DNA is TGCGCCAGCAGCTTGGTTCAGGACTATGGCTACACCTTC.

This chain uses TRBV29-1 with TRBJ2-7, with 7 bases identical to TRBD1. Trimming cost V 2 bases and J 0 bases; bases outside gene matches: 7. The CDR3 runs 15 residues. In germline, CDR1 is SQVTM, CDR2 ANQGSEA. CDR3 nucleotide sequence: TGCAGCGTTGAACTTGGTCAGGGGGTCTCCTACGAGCAGTACTTC. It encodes CSVELGQGVSYEQYF.

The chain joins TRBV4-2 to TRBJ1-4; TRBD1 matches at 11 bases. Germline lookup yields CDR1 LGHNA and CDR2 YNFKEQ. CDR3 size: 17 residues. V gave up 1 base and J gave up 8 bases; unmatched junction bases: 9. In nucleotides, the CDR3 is TGTGCCAGCAGCCAAGGGCCTGGGACAGGGGGTGCAGAAAAACTGTTTTTT. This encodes CASSQGPGTGGAEKLFF.

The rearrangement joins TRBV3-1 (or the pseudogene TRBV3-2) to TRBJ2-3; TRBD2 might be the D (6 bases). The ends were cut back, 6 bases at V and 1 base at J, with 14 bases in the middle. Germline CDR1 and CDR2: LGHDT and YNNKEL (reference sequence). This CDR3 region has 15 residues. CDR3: CASSHRGSGTDTQYF. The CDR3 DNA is TGTGCCAGCAGTCACCGGGGGTCTGGCACAGATACGCAGTATTTT.

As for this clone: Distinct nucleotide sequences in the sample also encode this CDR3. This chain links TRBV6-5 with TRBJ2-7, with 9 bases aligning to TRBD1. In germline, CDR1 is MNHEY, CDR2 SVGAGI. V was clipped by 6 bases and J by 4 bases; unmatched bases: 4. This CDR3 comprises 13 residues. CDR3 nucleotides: TGTGCCAGCAGCCGGGGACAGGGTTACGAGCAGTACTTC. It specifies CASSRGQGYEQYF.

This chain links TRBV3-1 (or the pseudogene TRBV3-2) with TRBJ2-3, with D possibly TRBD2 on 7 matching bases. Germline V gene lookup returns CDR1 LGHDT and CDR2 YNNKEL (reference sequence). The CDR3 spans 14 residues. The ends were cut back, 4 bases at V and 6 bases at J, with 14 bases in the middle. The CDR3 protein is CASSLGGGRDTQYF. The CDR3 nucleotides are TGTGCCAGCAGCCTCGGCGGGGGCCGGGATACGCAGTATTTT.

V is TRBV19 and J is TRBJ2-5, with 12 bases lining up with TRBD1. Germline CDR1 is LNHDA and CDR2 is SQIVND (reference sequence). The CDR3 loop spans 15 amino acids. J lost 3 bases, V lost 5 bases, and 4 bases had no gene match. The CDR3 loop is CASSPGTGGEETQYF. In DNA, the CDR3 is TGTGCCAGTAGTCCCGGGACAGGGGGCGAAGAGACCCAGTACTTC.

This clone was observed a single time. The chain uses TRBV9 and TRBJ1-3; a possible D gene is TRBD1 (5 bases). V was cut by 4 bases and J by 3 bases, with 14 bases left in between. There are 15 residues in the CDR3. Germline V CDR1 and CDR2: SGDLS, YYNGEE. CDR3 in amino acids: CASSPRGNVGNTIYF. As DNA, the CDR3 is TGTGCCAGCAGCCCTAGGGGAAACGTTGGAAACACCATATATTTT.

CDR3 DNA sequence: TGCGCCAGCAGCGACGTAAAGACAGGGTATAAATCTGAAGCTTTCTTT. Its translation is CASSDVKTGYKSEAFF. The rearrangement uses TRBV5-1 and TRBJ1-1; TRBD1 matches 7 bases. In germline, CDR1 is SGHRS, CDR2 YFSETQ. V gave up 4 bases and J gave up 6 bases; unmatched junction bases: 15. CDR3 size: 16 residues.

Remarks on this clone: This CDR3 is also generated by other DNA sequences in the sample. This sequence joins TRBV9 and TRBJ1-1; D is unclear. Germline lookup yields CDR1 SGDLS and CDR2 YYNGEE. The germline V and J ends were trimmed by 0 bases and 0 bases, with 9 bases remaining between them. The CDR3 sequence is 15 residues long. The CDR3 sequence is CASSVDPGVNTEAFF. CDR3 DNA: TGTGCCAGCAGCGTAGATCCAGGTGTGAACACTGAAGCTTTCTTT.

CDR3 nucleotide sequence: TGTGCTAGTGGTTTAGACAGGGGTGGCTCCTACAATGAGCAGTTCTTC. Translation: CASGLDRGGSYNEQFF. V gene TRBV12-5 combines with J gene TRBJ2-1, with TRBD1 matching over 8 bases. V lost 3 bases, J lost 0 bases, and 4 bases stayed unmatched. Germline V gene sequence: CDR1 LGHNT, CDR2 FRNRAP. The CDR3 is made up of 16 amino acids.

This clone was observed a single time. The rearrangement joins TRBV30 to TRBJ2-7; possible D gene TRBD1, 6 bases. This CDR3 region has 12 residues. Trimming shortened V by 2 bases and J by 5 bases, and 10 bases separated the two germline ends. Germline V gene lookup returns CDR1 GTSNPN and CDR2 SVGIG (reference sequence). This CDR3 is CAWSSQGNEQYF. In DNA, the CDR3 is TGTGCCTGGAGTTCACAGGGTAACGAGCAGTACTTC.

CDR3 residues: CASSPLAGGLNEQFF. CDR3 in DNA: TGTGCCAGCAGCCCCCTAGCGGGGGGGCTCAATGAGCAGTTCTTC. The rearrangement uses TRBV11-2 and TRBJ2-1, with 12 bases aligning to TRBD2. The trim removed 5 bases at V and 6 bases at J, leaving 5 bases unmatched. CDR3 length equals 15 residues. Germline CDR1 and CDR2: SGHAT and FQNNGV. Complete variable domain (other parts from reference TRBV11-2 and TRBJ2-1): EAGVAQSPRYKIIEKRQSVAFWCNPISGHATLYWYQQILGQGPKLLIQFQNNGVVDDSQLPKDRFSAERLKGVDSTLKIQPAKLEDSAVYLCASSPLAGGLNEQFFGPGTRLTVL.

CDR3 nucleotides: TGTGCCAGCAGTTATCGACTAGTAGGCTACGAGCAGTACTTC. Amino acids: CASSYRLVGYEQYF. V and J are TRBV6-5 and TRBJ2-7, with D possibly being TRBD2 (6 bases). With 3 bases removed from V and 3 bases from J, the gap between germline ends came to 12 bases. Germline V lookup: CDR1 MNHEY, CDR2 SVGAGI. The CDR3 covers 14 residues.

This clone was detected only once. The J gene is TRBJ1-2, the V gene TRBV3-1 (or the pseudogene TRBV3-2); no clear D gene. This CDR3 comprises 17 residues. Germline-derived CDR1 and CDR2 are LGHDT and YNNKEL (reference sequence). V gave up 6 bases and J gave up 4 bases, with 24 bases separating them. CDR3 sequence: CASSPESRRATSYGYTF. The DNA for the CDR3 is TGTGCCAGCAGTCCCGAGTCCCGCCGGGCTACTAGCTATGGCTACACCTTC.

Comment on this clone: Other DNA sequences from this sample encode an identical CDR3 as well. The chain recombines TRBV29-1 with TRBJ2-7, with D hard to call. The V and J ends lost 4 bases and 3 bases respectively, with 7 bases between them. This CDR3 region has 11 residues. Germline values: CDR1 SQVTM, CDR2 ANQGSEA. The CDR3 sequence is CSVVGSYEQYF. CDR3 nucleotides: TGCAGCGTTGTTGGCAGCTACGAGCAGTACTTC.

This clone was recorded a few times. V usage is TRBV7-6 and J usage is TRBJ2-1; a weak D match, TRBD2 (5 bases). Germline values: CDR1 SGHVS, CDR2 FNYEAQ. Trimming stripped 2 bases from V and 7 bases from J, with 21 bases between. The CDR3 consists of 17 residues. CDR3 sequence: CASSLNIPALTGNEQFF. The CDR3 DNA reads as TGTGCCAGCAGCTTAAACATCCCCGCCCTAACGGGAAATGAGCAGTTCTTC.

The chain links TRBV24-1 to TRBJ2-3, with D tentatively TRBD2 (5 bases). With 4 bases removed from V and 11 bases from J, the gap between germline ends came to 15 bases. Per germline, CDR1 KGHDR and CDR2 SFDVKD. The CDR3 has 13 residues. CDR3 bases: TGTGCCACCAGTGACCCTAGCCCCGTTGTGCAGTATTTT. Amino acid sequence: CATSDPSPVVQYF.

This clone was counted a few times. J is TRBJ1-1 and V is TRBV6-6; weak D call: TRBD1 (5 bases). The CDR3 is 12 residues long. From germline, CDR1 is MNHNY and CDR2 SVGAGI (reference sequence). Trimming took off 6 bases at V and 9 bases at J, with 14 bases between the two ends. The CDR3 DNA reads TGTGCCAGCAGCTTACCCCTGGGGCAAGCTTTCTTT. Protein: CASSLPLGQAFF.

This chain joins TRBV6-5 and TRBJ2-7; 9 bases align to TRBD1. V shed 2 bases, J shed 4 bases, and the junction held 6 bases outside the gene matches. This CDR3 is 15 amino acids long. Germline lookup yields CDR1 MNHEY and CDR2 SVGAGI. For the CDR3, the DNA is TGTGCCAGCAGTTACGGGGGGACAGGGAAATACGAGCAGTACTTC. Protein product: CASSYGGTGKYEQYF.